A selection of T cell receptor beta chains follows, all from one sample in a study of T cells in Graves' hyperthyroidism and ophthalmopathy. TCRdb re-called the multiplex PCR reads with MiXCR, one entry per CDR3 protein. Of 500,000 to 750,000 distinct CDR3 sequences in the sample, approximately 14% were seen once. Sequencing input: blood. These TCRs come from a woman in her twenties or thirties with Graves' hyperthyroidism. The CDR3 runs from the conserved cysteine through the conserved F or W. D genes are given only for firm matches. Expanded clones are given a class, and other clones once, few, many or no size at all.

>TRBV29-1|TRBJ1-1|-|many
TGCGGTGGGGCCTATCTTACTGAAGCTTTCTTT
CGGAYLTEAFF
>TRBV7-2|TRBJ2-7|-|many
TGTGCCAGCAGCCACCGCCGGGACGGAACCTACGAGCAGTACTTC
CASSHRRDGTYEQYF
>TRBV7-2|TRBJ1-5|-|many
TGTGCCAGCAGCTTAGAAGGCGATCAGCCCCAGCATTTT
CASSLEGDQPQHF
>TRBV27|TRBJ2-2|-|-
TGTGCCAGCAGTTTAGAAGGGGAGCTGTTTTTT
CASSLEGELFF
>TRBV15|TRBJ1-5|-|-
TGTGCCACCAGCAGAGTAAGGATTATCTCACCTTATAGCAATCAGCCCCAGCATTTT
CATSRVRIISPYSNQPQHF
>TRBV20-1|TRBJ1-3|-|few
TGCAGTGCTCGACCAGAGGCTGGAAACACCATATATTTT
CSARPEAGNTIYF
>TRBV7-3|TRBJ2-1|TRBD2|many
TGTGCCAGCAGCTCCGGACTAGCGGGAGGGAATGAGCAGTTCTTC
CASSSGLAGGNEQFF
>TRBV7-2|TRBJ2-3|-|many
TGTGCCAGCACCTTTAGCAGCAGCACAGATACGCAGTATTTT
CASTFSSSTDTQYF
>TRBV11-2|TRBJ2-3|-|-
TGTGCCAGCAGCTTTGGAGAGGCAGATACGCAGTATTTT
CASSFGEADTQYF
>TRBV5-1|TRBJ2-7|TRBD1|-
TGTGCCAGCAGACGGACAGGGGACCACGAGCAGTACTTC
CASRRTGDHEQYF
>TRBV5-1|TRBJ1-2|-|many
TGCGCCAGCAGCCCGTTAGAAGTCTATGGCTACACCTTC
CASSPLEVYGYTF
>TRBV11-3|TRBJ2-7|-|-
TGTGCCAGCAGCTCAGGGGTTGGATCCTACGAGCAGTACTTC
CASSSGVGSYEQYF
>TRBV7-2|TRBJ1-2|TRBD1|many
TGTGCCAGCAGCTCTCCGGGACAGGGGGAGGGAAAATATGGCTACACCTTC
CASSSPGQGEGKYGYTF
>TRBV27|TRBJ1-5|-|-
TGTGCCAGCAGTGGGGGACATTTTCAGCCCCAGCATTTT
CASSGGHFQPQHF
>TRBV7-2|TRBJ2-7|TRBD2|many
TGTGCCAGCAGCTTAGGCCGACTAGCGGAGCCCTACGAGCAGTACTTC
CASSLGRLAEPYEQYF
>TRBV19|TRBJ1-5|-|few
TGTGCCAGTAGTATGGGGACGATCAATCAGCCCCAGCATTTT
CASSMGTINQPQHF
>TRBV9|TRBJ2-1|-|few
TGTGCCAGCAGCGTAACGCCCACTTTCAATGAGCAGTTCTTC
CASSVTPTFNEQFF
>TRBV19|TRBJ1-2|TRBD1|-
TGTGCCACCAACAGGGACAGGATCCGATCTAACTATGGCTACACCTTC
CATNRDRIRSNYGYTF
>TRBV20-1|TRBJ1-5|TRBD1|-
TGCAGTGCTAGTGAAACAGGGGGCAATCAGCCCCAGCATTTT
CSASETGGNQPQHF
>TRBV12-3/TRBV12-4|TRBJ1-6|TRBD1|many
TGTGCCAGCAGTCCCACCGGGACAGGGAATTCACCCCTCCACTTT
CASSPTGTGNSPLHF
>TRBV6-1|TRBJ2-7|-|-
TGTGCCAGCAATCCTCGGGCCTCCGGGGAGGGACAGTACGCCTACGAGCAGTACTTC
CASNPRASGEGQYAYEQYF
>TRBV5-1|TRBJ2-7|TRBD2|many
TGCGCCAGCAGCACCACTCTAGCGGGTGAACAGTACTTC
CASSTTLAGEQYF
>TRBV3-1|TRBJ2-3|-|few
TGTGCCAGCAGCCCACGAAGACAGGTGGGGCGGGCAGATACGCAGTATTTT
CASSPRRQVGRADTQYF
>TRBV13|TRBJ2-1|TRBD1|many
TGTGCCAGCAGCGGGACAGGGGAGTCCAATGAGCAGTTCTTC
CASSGTGESNEQFF
>TRBV7-9|TRBJ2-3|-|few
TGTGCCAGCAGCTTAGTAGCCGAGTCGAGGGGTGGCACAGATACGCAGTATTTT
CASSLVAESRGGTDTQYF
>TRBV4-1|TRBJ2-1|-|-
TGCGCCAGCAGCCAAGAGAGGCCGGAAAGCTCCTACAATGAGCAGTTCTTC
CASSQERPESSYNEQFF
>TRBV27|TRBJ2-7|-|-
TGTGCCAGCAGTTCACAGGGAAGAGAGAACGAGCAGTACTTC
CASSSQGRENEQYF
>TRBV18|TRBJ1-1|-|many
TGTGCCAGCTCTCGGGACTGGAACACTGAAGCTTTCTTT
CASSRDWNTEAFF
>TRBV7-9|TRBJ2-3|TRBD2|-
TGTGCCAGCAGCGGACTAGTCAGCACAGATACGCAGTATTTT
CASSGLVSTDTQYF
>TRBV3-1|TRBJ2-5|-|many
TGTGCCAGCGGGAAACAGGCGTACCAAGAGACCCAGTACTTC
CASGKQAYQETQYF
>TRBV6-1|TRBJ2-7|TRBD2|many
TGTGCCAGCAGTGGGGGACTAGCGGGAGTAGACGAGCAGTACTTC
CASSGGLAGVDEQYF
>TRBV10-3|TRBJ2-5|-|many
TGTGCCATCAGTGAGTCGAGCACAGGGCAAGAGACCCAGTACTTC
CAISESSTGQETQYF
>TRBV27|TRBJ2-2|-|-
TGTGCCAGCACTCACGGGAGTAGCGCCGGGGAGCTGTTTTTT
CASTHGSSAGELFF
>TRBV29-1|TRBJ2-1|-|few
TGCAGCGTTGATGGGACGGACTCCTACAATGAGCAGTTCTTC
CSVDGTDSYNEQFF